These T cell receptor beta chains were read from a single sample in a study of T cell responses to AZD1222 COVID-19 vaccine. Here immunoSEQ multiplex PCR was the method, and the copy in TCRdb shows in-frame clones only, minus some. Of about 86,000 clones listed, about 88% are singletons. Sample: peripheral blood, taken 28 days after the second AZD1222 dose. The receptor set was obtained from an adult who received the AZD1222 COVID-19 vaccine. Each CDR3 is given with its conserved first and last residue. D genes are given only for firm matches. Expanded clones get a size class; other rows say once, few or many, or leave the size out.

d_call	v_call	j_call	clone_size	cdr3_nt	cdr3_aa
TRBD2	TRBV7-2	TRBJ2-5	NA	TGTGCCAGCAGCTTAGAATTAGCGGGAGGAGAGACCCAGTACTTC	CASSLELAGGETQYF
TRBD1	TRBV6-5	TRBJ1-5	NA	TGTGCCAGCAGTTACCGACAGGGGGCTCAGCCCCAGCATTTT	CASSYRQGAQPQHF
NA	TRBV7-9	TRBJ2-7	NA	TGTGCCAGCAGCTCGACTTCTAGCGAACCCTACGAGCAGTACTTC	CASSSTSSEPYEQYF
NA	TRBV4-1	TRBJ1-2	NA	TGCGCCAGCAGCCAAGCATCACAGAACTATGGCTACACCTTC	CASSQASQNYGYTF
TRBD1	TRBV7-6	TRBJ2-7	NA	TGTGCCAGCAGCGCCAAATTTGGGACAGCATCCTACGAGCAGTACTTC	CASSAKFGTASYEQYF
TRBD1	TRBV19	TRBJ1-1	NA	TGTGCCAGTAGTTGGACAGGCAGCGGGAACACTGAAGCTTTCTTT	CASSWTGSGNTEAFF
NA	TRBV4-2	TRBJ2-7	NA	TGTGCCAGCAGCGCCTTGGGTGTTAGCTACGAGCAGTACTTC	CASSALGVSYEQYF
NA	TRBV5-4	TRBJ1-1	once	TGTGCCAGCAGCTCCAGGGATAGAGGCACTGAAGCTTTCTTT	CASSSRDRGTEAFF
NA	TRBV6-5	TRBJ1-4	NA	TGTGCCAGCATGAACAGGGACGGGGAAAAACTGTTTTTT	CASMNRDGEKLFF
NA	TRBV29-1	TRBJ1-2	NA	TGCAGCTCCGAGAGACAGGCTGGTGGCTACACCTTC	CSSERQAGGYTF